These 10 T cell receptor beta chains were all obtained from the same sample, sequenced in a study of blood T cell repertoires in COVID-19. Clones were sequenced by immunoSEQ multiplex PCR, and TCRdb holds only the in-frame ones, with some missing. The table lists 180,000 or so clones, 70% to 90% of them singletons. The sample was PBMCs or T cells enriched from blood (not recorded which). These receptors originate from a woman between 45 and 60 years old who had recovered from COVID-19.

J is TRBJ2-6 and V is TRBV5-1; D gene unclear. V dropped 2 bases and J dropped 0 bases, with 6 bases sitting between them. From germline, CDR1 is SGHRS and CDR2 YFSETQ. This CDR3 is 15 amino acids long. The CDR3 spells CASSFLPSGANVLTF. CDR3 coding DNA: TGCGCCAGCAGCTTCCTCCCCTCTGGGGCCAACGTCCTGACTTTC.

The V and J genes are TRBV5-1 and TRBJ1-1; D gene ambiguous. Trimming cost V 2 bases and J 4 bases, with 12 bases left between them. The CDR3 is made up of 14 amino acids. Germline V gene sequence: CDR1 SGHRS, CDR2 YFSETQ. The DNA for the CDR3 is TGCGCCAGCAGCTTTAGTGAGGGAGGCACTGAAGCTTTCTTT. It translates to CASSFSEGGTEAFF.

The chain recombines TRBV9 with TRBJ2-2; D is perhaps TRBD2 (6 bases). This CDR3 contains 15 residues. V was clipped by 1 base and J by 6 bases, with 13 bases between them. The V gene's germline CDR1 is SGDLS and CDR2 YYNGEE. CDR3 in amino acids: CASSVNPGDAGELFF. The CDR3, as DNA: TGTGCCAGCAGCGTAAATCCGGGGGACGCCGGGGAGCTGTTTTTT.

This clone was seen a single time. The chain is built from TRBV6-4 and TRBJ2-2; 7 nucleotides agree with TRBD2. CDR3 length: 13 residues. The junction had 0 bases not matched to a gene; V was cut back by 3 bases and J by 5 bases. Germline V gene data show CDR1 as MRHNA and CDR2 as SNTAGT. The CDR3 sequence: CASSEGGTGELFF. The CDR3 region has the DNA TGTGCCAGCAGTGAGGGGGGGACCGGGGAGCTGTTTTTT.

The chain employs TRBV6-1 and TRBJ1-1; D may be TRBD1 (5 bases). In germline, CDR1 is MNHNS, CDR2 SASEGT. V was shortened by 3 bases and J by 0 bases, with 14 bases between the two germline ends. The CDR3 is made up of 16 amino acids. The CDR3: CASSDPPGQMNTEAFF. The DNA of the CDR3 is TGTGCCAGCAGTGATCCTCCAGGGCAGATGAACACTGAAGCTTTCTTT.

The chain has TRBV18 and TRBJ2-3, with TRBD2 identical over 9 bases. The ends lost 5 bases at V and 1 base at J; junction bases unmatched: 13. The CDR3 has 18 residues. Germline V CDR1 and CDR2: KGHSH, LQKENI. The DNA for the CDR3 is TGTGCCAGCTCAGGCACCCTCAAAAGCGGGGGGCGCACAGATACGCAGTATTTT. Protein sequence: CASSGTLKSGGRTDTQYF.

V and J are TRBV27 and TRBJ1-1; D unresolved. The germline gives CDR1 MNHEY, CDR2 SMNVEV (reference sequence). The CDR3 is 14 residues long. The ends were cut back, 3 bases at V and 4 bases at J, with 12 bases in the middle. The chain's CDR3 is CASSFWAQSTEAFF. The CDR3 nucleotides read TGTGCCAGCAGTTTCTGGGCGCAGTCCACTGAAGCTTTCTTT.

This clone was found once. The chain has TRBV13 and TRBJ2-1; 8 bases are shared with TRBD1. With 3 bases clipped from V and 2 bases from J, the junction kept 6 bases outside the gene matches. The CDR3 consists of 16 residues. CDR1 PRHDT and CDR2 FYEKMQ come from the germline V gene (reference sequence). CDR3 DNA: TGTGCCAGCAGCTTTGTGTCAGGGGGCCCCTACAATGAGCAGTTCTTC. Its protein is CASSFVSGGPYNEQFF.

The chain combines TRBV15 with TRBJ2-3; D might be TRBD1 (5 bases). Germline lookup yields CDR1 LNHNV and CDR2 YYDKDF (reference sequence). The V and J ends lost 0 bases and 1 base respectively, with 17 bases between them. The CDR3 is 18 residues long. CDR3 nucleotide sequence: TGTGCCACCAGCAGAGATCGCTCAGGGTTTGGTCGCACAGATACGCAGTATTTT. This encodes CATSRDRSGFGRTDTQYF.

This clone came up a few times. CDR3 loop: CASSASPDTGELFF. The CDR3 DNA reads TGTGCCAGCAGCGCCTCCCCGGACACCGGGGAGCTGTTTTTT. The chain has TRBV6-4 and TRBJ2-2; D is unresolved. Per germline, CDR1 MRHNA and CDR2 SNTAGT. CDR3 length: 14 amino acids. With 6 bases removed from V and 3 bases from J, the gap between germline ends came to 11 bases.